This TCR beta chain was found in a study of blood T cell repertoires in COVID-19. Study in general: Samples representing acute and convalescent COVID-19 were sourced from the United States, Italy and Spain. PBMCs, B-cell-depleted T cells, or T cells provided the cDNA or gDNA that made up the material.

Authors' data handling: Reference gene primer amplification gave estimated nucleated cell counts. Using immunoSEQ multiplex PCR, the repertoire was profiled, and TCRdb retains in-frame clones only, with some absent. V and J calls and clone size are as listed in that table; D and trimming were resolved from the DNA. Among roughly 93,000 clones, roughly 87% were seen once, and the ten largest hold 8% to 10%. Germline CDR1 SGHRS, CDR2 YFSETQ. The CDR3 length is 16 residues. Trimming shortened V by 4 bases and J by 4 bases, and 19 bases separated the two germline ends. The sequencing sample was made of peripheral blood. The TCR was taken from a middle-aged man with acute or convalescent COVID-19. The V gene is TRBV5-1, the J gene TRBJ2-3, with a possible D match to TRBD1 (5 bases). In DNA, the CDR3 is TGCGCCAGCAGCCCCCCGGCAGGGCTCGGCGCAGATACGCAGTATTTT. This gives the protein CASSPPAGLGADTQYF. The complete variable domain, with remaining parts taken from reference TRBV5-1 and TRBJ2-3, reads KAGVTQTPRYLIKTRGQQVTLSCSPISGHRSVSWYQQTPGQGLQFLFEYFSETQRNKGNFPGRFSGRQFSNSRSEMNVSTLELGDSALYLCASSPPAGLGADTQYFGPGTRLTVL.